This T cell receptor beta chain came from a study of CD8 T cells in ankylosing spondylitis (dated by TCRdb to about 2017). With regard to the full study: To find TCR variants linked to disease, the study profiled T cell receptor beta repertoires in ankylosing spondylitis patients and healthy donors. In total, the full study cohort was made up of roughly 110 healthy donors and 25 to 30 ankylosing spondylitis patients. Peripheral blood samples were taken, and synovial fluid was additionally collected from ankylosing spondylitis patients.

TCRdb records Illumina HiSeq 2500 as the sequencer. Quantitative 5'-RACE with molecular barcodes was used to prepare TCR beta libraries. For the original study's pipeline: Disease-linked TCR variants were identified with a new computational method built on a probabilistic model of VDJ rearrangement. The public reads were quality trimmed at Q25 with fastp and then assembled into clones with MiXCR by TCRdb, keeping productive beta chains. Each CDR3 protein appears once, grouped with its most common genes and DNA. TCRdb, not the authors, supplied the V and J calls. This sample has fewer than 250,000 distinct CDR3 sequences in its table, and about 11% of those were observed once. The ten largest clones capture 2.6% of the sample. Here is what the overall study found, with its caveats: Blood from ankylosing spondylitis patients appeared to be characterized by a TCR beta motif composed of about eight highly homologous amino acid variants. The disease-linked clones had a CD8+ phenotype and were found at relatively low frequencies in peripheral blood. The disease-linked clones were reported as significantly enriched in matched synovial fluid samples from ankylosing spondylitis patients. Some motif variants had previously been reported in the synovial fluid and blood of reactive arthritis patients, which suggests shared mechanisms of disease initiation.

Worth noting for this clonotype: Its antigen is not yet known. Base qualities are not provided; no much larger clone lies one nucleotide away.

V ends up 0 bases short and J 6 bases short, with an unmatched junction base count of 3. Taken from the germline V gene, the CDR1 and CDR2 loops are SGHRS and YFSETQ. There are 15 amino acids in the CDR3, from cysteine to phenylalanine inclusive. Only the CDR3 DNA is retained, 45 bases long and in frame from the first base. This sequence uses TRBV5-1 and TRBJ1-5; TRBD1 fits 10 bases in the junction. The sequencing sample was made of blood, either unsorted or a sorted T cell fraction (not recorded which). The sequence was collected from a male donor with ankylosing spondylitis or in good health (not recorded which). The sequenced DNA: TGCGCCAGCAGCTTGGGGACAGGGGGTGGTCAGCCCCAGCATTTT. Translated, it reads CASSLGTGGGQPQHF.